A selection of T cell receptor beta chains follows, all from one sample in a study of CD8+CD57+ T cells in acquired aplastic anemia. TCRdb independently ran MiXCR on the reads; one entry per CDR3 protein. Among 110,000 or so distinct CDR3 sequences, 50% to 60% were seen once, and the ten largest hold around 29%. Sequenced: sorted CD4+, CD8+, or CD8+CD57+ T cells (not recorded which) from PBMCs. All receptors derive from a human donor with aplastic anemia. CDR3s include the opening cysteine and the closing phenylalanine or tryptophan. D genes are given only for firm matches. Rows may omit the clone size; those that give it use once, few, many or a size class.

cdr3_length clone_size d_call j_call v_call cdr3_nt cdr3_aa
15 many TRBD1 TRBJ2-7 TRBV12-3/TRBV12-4 TGTGCCAGCAGTCTCGGGACAGGGTACGCCTACGAGCAGTACTTC CASSLGTGYAYEQYF
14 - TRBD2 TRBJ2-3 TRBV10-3 TGTGCCACCCGGACTAGCGGGCTGGTAGATACGCAGTATTTT CATRTSGLVDTQYF
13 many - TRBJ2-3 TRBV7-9 TGTGCCAGCAGCTTACTCCGGGATGATACGCAGTATTTT CASSLLRDDTQYF
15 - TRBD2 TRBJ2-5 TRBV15 TGTGCCACCAGCAGCCCCGCGGGGGGCTATGAGACCCAGTACTTC CATSSPAGGYETQYF
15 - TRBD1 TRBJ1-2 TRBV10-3 TGTGCCATCAGTGAATTGGGACAGGGGGCGGATGGCTACACCTTC CAISELGQGADGYTF
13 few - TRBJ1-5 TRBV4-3 TGCGCCAGCAGCCAAGCGGACGGGACCCCACGGCATTTT CASSQADGTPRHF
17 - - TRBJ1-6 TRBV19 TGTGCCAGTAGTATATCCGGCAGGAGCTCCTATAATTCACCCCTCCACTTT CASSISGRSSYNSPLHF
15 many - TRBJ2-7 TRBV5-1 TGCGCCAGCAGCGAGGGTACAAGTGGGGGCTACGAGCAGTACTTC CASSEGTSGGYEQYF
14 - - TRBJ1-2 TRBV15 TGTGCCACCAGCAAGGCGGGCAGTCTTCATGGCTACACCTTC CATSKAGSLHGYTF
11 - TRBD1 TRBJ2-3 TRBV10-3 TGTGCCATCAGCTCAGGGGGTACGCAGTATTTT CAISSGGTQYF
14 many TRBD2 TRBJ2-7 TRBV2 TGTGCCGTCACCGGGACTAGCGGTACCTACGAGCAGTACTTC CAVTGTSGTYEQYF
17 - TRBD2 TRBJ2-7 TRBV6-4 TGTGCCAGCAGTGACTCGACTCGGGAGGTGGGGCTCTACGAGCAGTACTTC CASSDSTREVGLYEQYF
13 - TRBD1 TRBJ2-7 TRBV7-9 TGTGCCAGCAACCCCCAGGGGGACTACGAGCAGTACTTC CASNPQGDYEQYF
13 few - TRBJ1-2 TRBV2 TGTGCCAGCAGTGAAGGGCAGGGCGACGGCTACACCTTC CASSEGQGDGYTF
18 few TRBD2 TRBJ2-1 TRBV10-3 TGTGCCATCAGTGAGTACACCGGGACTAGTGAACAGTACAATGAGCAGTTCTTC CAISEYTGTSEQYNEQFF
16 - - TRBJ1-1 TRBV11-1 TGTGCCAGCAGCTTAGCGGAAGGGGGGTGGGGACTTGAAGCTTTCTTT CASSLAEGGWGLEAFF
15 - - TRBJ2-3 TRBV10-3 TGTGCCATCAGTGAGTCAGTTGATAGCACAGATACGCAGTATTTT CAISESVDSTDTQYF
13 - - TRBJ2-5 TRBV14 TGTGCCAGCAGCCAAGATCCGGGGGAGACCCAGTACTTC CASSQDPGETQYF
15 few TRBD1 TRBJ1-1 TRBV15 TGTGCCACCGGATCCACGCGGACAGGGAACACTGAAGCTTTCTTT CATGSTRTGNTEAFF
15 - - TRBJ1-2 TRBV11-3 TGTGCCAGCAGCTCCCCAACGGGCAATGACTATGGCTACACCTTC CASSSPTGNDYGYTF
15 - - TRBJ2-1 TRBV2 TGTGCCAGCAGCTCACGACTTAGCTCCTACAATGAGCAGTTCTTC CASSSRLSSYNEQFF
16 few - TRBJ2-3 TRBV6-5 TGTGCCAGCAGTTACTCGAACGGGCTCGGCACAGATACGCAGTATTTT CASSYSNGLGTDTQYF
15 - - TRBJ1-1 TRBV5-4 TGTGCCAGCAGCTGGGCCCAGGGAAGCAACACTGAAGCTTTCTTT CASSWAQGSNTEAFF
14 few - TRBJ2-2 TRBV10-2 TGCGCCAGCAGCCGAGGCCAGGGCCACGGGGAGCTGTTTTTT CASSRGQGHGELFF
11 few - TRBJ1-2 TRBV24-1 TGTGCCTCCGAGGGGGGCGGGGGCTACACCTTC CASEGGGGYTF
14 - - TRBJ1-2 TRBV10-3 TGTGCCATCAGTGCTGGGGGACTTGAGAGTGGCTACACCTTC CAISAGGLESGYTF